Listed here are 14 T cell receptor beta chains from one sample, sequenced in a study of T-cell reconstitution after alpha-beta-depleted transplantation in children (dated by TCRdb to 2016 to 2018). Library method: PCR. Instrument used: Illumina HiSeq 2500. TCR libraries were prepared with molecular barcoding, using unique molecular identifiers to normalize TCRbeta repertoire quantification. TCRdb reprocessing: public reads trimmed at Q25 with fastp, clones called with MiXCR, in-frame beta chains kept. Rows are combined by CDR3 protein, so each entry shows the most common genes and DNA. The sample records 500,000 or so distinct CDR3 sequences, about 31% of which are singletons. Of the sample, 2% to 3% falls within the top ten clones. The sequenced sample was PBMCs from the stem cell graft donor, obtained from the stem cell graft. The receptors stem from a human donor who donated a stem cell graft to a child with aplastic anemia.

This sequence joins TRBV5-1 and TRBJ1-1; perhaps TRBD1 as D (6 bases). V lost 0 bases, J lost 5 bases, and 11 bases lay in between. This CDR3 contains 14 residues. Germline CDR1 and CDR2: SGHRS and YFSETQ. Here the CDR3 reads CASSLGARGTEAFF. The DNA of the CDR3 is TGCGCCAGCAGCTTGGGGGCAAGGGGGACTGAAGCTTTCTTT.

This rearrangement joins TRBV5-6 to TRBJ1-1; 7 bases map to TRBD1. Germline-derived CDR1 and CDR2 are SGHDT and YYEEEE. The CDR3 extends over 16 amino acids. V lost 4 bases and J lost 1; bases outside the gene matches: 10. The CDR3 loop reads CASSVPGQPTNTEAFF. The CDR3 DNA reads as TGTGCCAGCAGCGTCCCGGGACAGCCGACGAACACTGAAGCTTTCTTT.

This clonotype was seen more than once but under ten times. This chain links TRBV7-2 with TRBJ2-3; D call uncertain. V was pared by 5 bases and J by 0 bases, with 12 bases between. Germline CDR1 SGHTA, CDR2 FQGNSA. The CDR3 runs 15 residues. CDR3: CASSLMRTSTDTQYF. CDR3 DNA: TGTGCCAGCAGCCTAATGCGTACCAGCACAGATACGCAGTATTTT.

This chain connects TRBV20-1 to TRBJ1-4; no reliable D call. This CDR3 has 11 amino acids. Germline lookup yields CDR1 DFQATT and CDR2 SNEGSKA (reference sequence). The germline V and J ends were trimmed by 3 bases and 8 bases, with 7 bases remaining between them. Here the CDR3 DNA reads TGCAGTGCTAGTACCGGGGAAAAACTGTTTTTT. Translating gives CSASTGEKLFF.

V gene TRBV7-9 combines with J gene TRBJ1-6; TRBD1 matches 8 bases. The CDR3 totals 14 residues. Germline V gene data show CDR1 as SEHNR and CDR2 as FQNEAQ (reference sequence). The junction had 6 bases not matched to a gene; V was cut back by 4 bases and J by 10 bases. The CDR3 DNA sequence: TGTGCCAGCAGCTCGAGGACAGGGTGGTCACCCCTCCACTTT. Its translation is CASSSRTGWSPLHF.

This clonotype came up a few times. The chain is built from TRBV12-5 and TRBJ1-1; D unresolved. Deletions cut 6 bases from V and 1 base from J, with 9 bases between. This CDR3 is 13 amino acids long. CDR1 and CDR2 (germline): LGHNT, FRNRAP. The CDR3 DNA follows: TGTGCTAGTGGCCCAACTTCGAACACTGAAGCTTTCTTT. Protein sequence: CASGPTSNTEAFF.

The chain recombines TRBV6-4 with TRBJ2-7, with 7 bases aligning to TRBD2. With V trimmed by 11 bases and J by 0 bases, 10 bases remained unmatched. Germline values: CDR1 MRHNA, CDR2 SNTAGT. This CDR3 comprises 14 residues. CDR3 sequence (DNA): TGTGCCCAGCCAAGCGGGAACAACTCCTACGAGCAGTACGTC. It translates to CAQPSGNNSYEQYV.

This clonotype was observed a handful of times. The V and J genes are TRBV27 and TRBJ2-3, with 9 positions matching TRBD1. The CDR3 contains 14 residues. Germline CDR1 reads MNHEY; CDR2 reads SMNVEV (reference sequence). J lost 4 bases, V lost 5 bases, and 4 bases had no gene match. The CDR3 protein is CASSPRDRADTQYF. In nucleotides, the CDR3 is TGTGCCAGCAGTCCTCGGGACAGGGCAGATACGCAGTATTTT.

This clonotype was detected a few times. The chain carries TRBV6-5 and TRBJ2-2; the D call may be TRBD1 or TRBD2 (5 bases each). With 4 bases removed from V and 4 bases from J, the gap between germline ends came to 13 bases. Germline V lookup: CDR1 MNHEY, CDR2 SVGAGI. The CDR3 sequence is 15 residues long. The CDR3 region is CASSWDAGATGELFF. CDR3 sequence (DNA): TGTGCCAGCAGTTGGGACGCCGGGGCCACCGGGGAGCTGTTTTTT.

This clonotype has a handful of counts. The gene calls are TRBV18 and TRBJ2-1, with 9 bases matching TRBD1. CDR3 size: 17 residues. V lost 4 bases, J lost 5 bases, and 12 bases stayed unmatched. Germline CDR1 is KGHSH and CDR2 is LQKENI. CDR3 sequence reads: CASSLKTGTGSHNEQFF. DNA of the CDR3: TGTGCCAGCTCACTAAAAACCGGGACAGGGTCACACAATGAGCAGTTCTTC. The variable domain in full, with the rest retrieved from reference TRBV18 and TRBJ2-1, is NAGVMQNPRHLVRRRGQEARLRCSPMKGHSHVYWYRQLPEEGLKFMVYLQKENIIDESGMPKERFSAEFPKEGPSILRIQQVVRGDSAAYFCASSLKTGTGSHNEQFFGPGTRLTVL.

This clonotype was seen more than once but under ten times. The genes are TRBV4-3 and TRBJ2-5; 8 bases match TRBD1. V lost 0 bases to trimming and J lost 3 bases; unmatched junction nucleotides: 12. This CDR3 is 18 amino acids long. Germline V gives CDR1 LGHNA, CDR2 YSLEER. This CDR3 reads CASSQDWDRTYTKETQYF. Written as DNA, the CDR3 is TGCGCCAGCAGCCAAGATTGGGACAGGACGTACACCAAAGAGACCCAGTACTTC.

V and J are TRBV6-1 and TRBJ2-7, with D uncertain. Germline CDR1 MNHNS, CDR2 SASEGT. Between the trimmed V and J ends, which lost 7 bases and 3 bases, there was a span of 13 bases. This CDR3 comprises 13 residues. DNA for the CDR3: TGTGCCAGCACCCCTGACCCAAACTACGAGCAGTACTTC. Protein product: CASTPDPNYEQYF.

The CDR3 region has the DNA TGTGCCAGCAGTTACAGGACAGGGGGCGGATATGAGCAGTTCTTC. Its protein is CASSYRTGGGYEQFF. V is TRBV6-2 or TRBV6-3 and J is TRBJ2-1; 11 bases are a match to TRBD1. The length of the CDR3 is 15 residues. CDR1 and CDR2 (germline): MNHEY, SVGEGT. V lost 2 bases, J lost 8 bases, and 5 bases stayed unmatched.

The genes are TRBV2 and TRBJ2-1; 10 positions agree with TRBD1. Unmatched junction bases numbered 11, after V lost 6 bases and J lost 9 bases. This CDR3 region has 15 residues. Germline V gene data show CDR1 as SNHLY and CDR2 as FYNNEI. The CDR3 sequence: CASRNRQGAVSEQFF. The CDR3 coding sequence is TGTGCCAGCAGAAATAGACAGGGGGCGGTGAGTGAGCAGTTCTTC.